The 18 T cell receptor beta chains below were found in one sample sequenced in a study of T cell responses to AZD1222 COVID-19 vaccine. Repertoires were generated with immunoSEQ multiplex PCR, while TCRdb's copy carries only in-frame clones and drops some. The sample holds fewer than 20,000 clones, less than 90% seen once. Sample: peripheral blood, taken 28 days after the second AZD1222 dose. These receptors were taken from an adult who received the AZD1222 COVID-19 vaccine.

With respect to this clone: The same CDR3 can be traced to other DNA sequences in this sample. The chain joins TRBV7-3 to TRBJ2-3; D possibly corresponds to TRBD1 (6 bases). Trimming took off 5 bases at V and 2 bases at J, with 11 bases between the two ends. Germline assignment: CDR1 SGHTA and CDR2 FQGTGA. This CDR3 is built from 14 residues. The CDR3 nucleotides read TGTGCCAGCAGCCCACAGGGCAACACAGATACGCAGTATTTT. Its translation is CASSPQGNTDTQYF. Drawing the rest from reference TRBV7-3 and TRBJ2-3, the complete variable domain is GAGVSQTPSNKVTEKGKYVELRCDPISGHTALYWYRQSLGQGPEFLIYFQGTGAADDSGLPNDRFFAVRPEGSVSTLKIQRTERGDSAVYLCASSPQGNTDTQYFGPGTRLTVL.

The chain joins TRBV4-1 to TRBJ2-2; the D is unclear. Trimming took off 0 bases at V and 0 bases at J, with 14 bases between the two ends. The CDR3 spans 18 residues. The germline CDR1 and CDR2 sequences are MGHRA and YSYEKL. In nucleotides, the CDR3 is TGCGCCAGCAGCCAAGATGTCACGGTCACTACGAACACCGGGGAGCTGTTTTTT. This sequence encodes CASSQDVTVTTNTGELFF.

The rearrangement uses TRBV15 and TRBJ2-7; no clear D. The V gene's germline CDR1 is LNHNV and CDR2 YYDKDF (reference sequence). V gave up 0 bases and J gave up 2 bases, with 14 bases separating them. The CDR3 is 16 residues long. CDR3 residues: CATSRDPGVRTYEQYF. CDR3 coding DNA: TGTGCCACCAGCAGAGATCCTGGGGTCAGGACCTACGAGCAGTACTTC.

The chain couples TRBV7-9 to TRBJ1-6; 10 bases map to TRBD1. This CDR3 has 17 amino acids. Germline V gene data show CDR1 as SEHNR and CDR2 as FQNEAQ (reference sequence). With 4 bases clipped from V and 4 bases from J, the junction kept 7 bases outside the gene matches. CDR3 sequence: CASSSWTGGRYNSPLHF. The CDR3 DNA is TGTGCCAGCAGCTCATGGACAGGGGGGAGATATAATTCACCCCTCCACTTT.

The chain recombines TRBV5-6 with TRBJ2-1, with 8 bases matching TRBD1. The germline V gene encodes CDR1 SGHDT and CDR2 YYEEEE. With 0 bases clipped from V and 7 bases from J, the junction kept 6 bases outside the gene matches. The CDR3 totals 15 residues. The CDR3 DNA reads as TGTGCCAGCAGCTTGGCTGCGACAGGGGAAAATGAGCAGTTCTTC. This codes for CASSLAATGENEQFF.

The genes are TRBV19 and TRBJ1-1, with D possibly matching TRBD1 (5 bases). The CDR3 totals 13 residues. V was pared by 3 bases and J by 1 base, with 6 bases between. CDR1 is LNHDA and CDR2 is SQIVND in the germline V gene (reference sequence). The CDR3 spells CASSMTANTEAFF. CDR3 in DNA: TGTGCCAGTAGTATGACAGCGAACACTGAAGCTTTCTTT.

The chain links TRBV6-5 to TRBJ2-2; no reliable D call. CDR3 length: 12 residues. The V gene's germline CDR1 is MNHEY and CDR2 SVGAGI. Between the trimmed V and J ends, which lost 4 bases and 5 bases, there was a span of 5 bases. CDR3: CASSSDTGELFF. The CDR3 bases are TGTGCCAGCAGTTCGGATACCGGGGAGCTGTTTTTT.

The J gene is TRBJ2-4, the V gene TRBV24-1; 8 bases are shared with TRBD1. The trim removed 6 bases at V and 0 bases at J, leaving 6 bases unmatched. The CDR3 contains 16 residues. Germline assignment: CDR1 KGHDR and CDR2 SFDVKD. CDR3 nucleotides: TGTGCCACCAGTCATGACAGGGGACGAGCCAAAAACATTCAGTACTTC. Protein: CATSHDRGRAKNIQYF.

This clone was detected once. This chain joins TRBV28 and TRBJ2-7; no clear D gene. The CDR3 has 12 amino acids. V lost 2 bases and J lost 6, with 8 bases in between. The germline gives CDR1 MDHEN, CDR2 SYDVKM. DNA of the CDR3: TGTGCCAGCAGTTTAAGGCAGCTCGAGCAGTACTTC. The encoded protein is CASSLRQLEQYF.

This chain joins TRBV5-6 and TRBJ1-1, with D hard to call. The germline V gene has CDR1 SGHDT and CDR2 YYEEEE. Trimming stripped 3 bases from V and 1 base from J, with 16 bases between. The CDR3 runs 16 residues. CDR3 in DNA: TGTGCCAGCAGCTCCGGCTTTCGGACGGCGAACACTGAAGCTTTCTTT. Its translation is CASSSGFRTANTEAFF.

The chain is built from TRBV7-2 and TRBJ2-7; TRBD1 is a possible D gene (6 bases). The CDR3 covers 14 residues. CDR1 and CDR2 (germline): SGHTA, FQGNSA. Trimming shortened V by 5 bases and J by 4 bases, and 15 bases separated the two germline ends. Here the CDR3 reads CASSNPGTRYEQYF. In nucleotides, the CDR3 is TGTGCCAGCAGCAACCCCGGGACACGTTACGAGCAGTACTTC.

The gene calls are TRBV5-6 and TRBJ2-7, with D perhaps TRBD2 (5 bases). The ends were cut back, 3 bases at V and 2 bases at J, with 12 bases in the middle. From germline, CDR1 is SGHDT and CDR2 YYEEEE. This CDR3 comprises 14 residues. Here the CDR3 reads CASSSGVHPYEQYF. The CDR3 region has the DNA TGTGCCAGCAGCTCCGGGGTACATCCCTACGAGCAGTACTTC.

The chain is built from TRBV7-8 and TRBJ2-7; possibly TRBD2 for D (7 bases). Germline loops: CDR1 SGHVS, CDR2 FQNEAQ. The CDR3 contains 15 residues. The V end was cut by 1 base, the J end by 6 bases, with 16 bases between. The CDR3 DNA reads as TGTGCCAGCAGCTTAGGTGGCGGGGGCCAGGGCGAGCAGTACTTC. Translated: CASSLGGGGQGEQYF. Variable domain in full (rest from reference TRBV7-8 and TRBJ2-7): GAGVSQSPRYKVAKRGQDVALRCDPISGHVSLFWYQQALGQGPEFLTYFQNEAQLDKSGLPSDRFFAERPEGSVSTLKIQRTQQEDSAVYLCASSLGGGGQGEQYFGPGTRLTVT.

The genes are TRBV10-2 and TRBJ2-2; D is ambiguous. V lost 0 bases to trimming and J lost 5 bases, with 13 bases between them. Germline-derived CDR1 and CDR2 are WSHSY and SAAADI. The length of the CDR3 is 16 residues. For the CDR3, the DNA is TGCGCCAGCAGTGAGTCAGCACCAAGGAGTACCGGGGAGCTGTTTTTT. Residues: CASSESAPRSTGELFF.

This clone showed up just a few times. V gene TRBV7-2 combines with J gene TRBJ1-3, with TRBD1 identical over 8 bases. The germline V gene has CDR1 SGHTA and CDR2 FQGNSA. CDR3 length: 17 amino acids. Trimming at V came to 2 bases and at J to 4 bases, leaving 10 bases not matched to a gene. CDR3 residues: CASSLTGTGAGGNTIYF. In DNA, the CDR3 is TGTGCCAGCAGCTTAACCGGGACAGGCGCCGGAGGAAACACCATATATTTT. The full variable domain, its missing parts supplied by reference TRBV7-2 and TRBJ1-3, is GAGVSQSPSNKVTEKGKDVELRCDPISGHTALYWYRQSLGQGLEFLIYFQGNSAPDKSGLPSDRFSAERTGGSVSTLTIQRTQQEDSAVYLCASSLTGTGAGGNTIYFGEGSWLTVV.

The chain carries TRBV28 and TRBJ1-6; D is ambiguous. The CDR3 totals 12 residues. Germline CDR1 reads MDHEN; CDR2 reads SYDVKM. Trimming cost V 6 bases and J 7 bases, with 7 bases left between them. The CDR3 protein is CASSPANSPLHF. The CDR3 coding sequence is TGTGCCAGCAGCCCGGCCAATTCACCCCTCCACTTT.

The chain uses TRBV2 and TRBJ1-5; TRBD1 is a possible D gene (6 bases). Germline V gene lookup returns CDR1 SNHLY and CDR2 FYNNEI. The CDR3 runs 15 residues. Trimming stripped 7 bases from V and 2 bases from J, with 15 bases between. CDR3 sequence: CASTRRGSGNQPQHF. Written as DNA, the CDR3 is TGTGCCAGCACCCGCAGGGGTAGTGGCAATCAGCCCCAGCATTTT.

The chain recombines TRBV3-1 (or the pseudogene TRBV3-2) with TRBJ2-1; D is perhaps TRBD2 (5 bases). Per germline, CDR1 LGHDT and CDR2 YNNKEL (reference sequence). The V end lost 3 bases, the J end lost 10 bases, and 16 bases lay between the germline ends. The CDR3 is made up of 14 amino acids. The CDR3 DNA reads as TGTGCCAGCAGCCACAACTCGGGATTACCCGAGCAGTTCTTC. Protein product: CASSHNSGLPEQFF.